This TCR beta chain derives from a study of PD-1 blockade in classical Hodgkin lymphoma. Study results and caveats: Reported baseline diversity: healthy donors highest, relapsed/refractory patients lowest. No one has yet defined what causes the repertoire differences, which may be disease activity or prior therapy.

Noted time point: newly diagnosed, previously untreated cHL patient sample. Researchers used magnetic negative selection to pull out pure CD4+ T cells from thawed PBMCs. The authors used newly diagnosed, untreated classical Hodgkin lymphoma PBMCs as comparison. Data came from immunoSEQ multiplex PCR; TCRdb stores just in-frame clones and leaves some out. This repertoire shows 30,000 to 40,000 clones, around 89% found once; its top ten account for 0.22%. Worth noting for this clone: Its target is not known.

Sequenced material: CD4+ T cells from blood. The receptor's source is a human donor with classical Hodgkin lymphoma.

CDR3 loop: CASSLYGQGRNQPQHF. The CDR3, as DNA: TGTGCCAGCAGCTTGTATGGACAGGGGCGCAATCAGCCCCAGCATTTT. The gene calls are TRBV5-5 and TRBJ1-5; TRBD1 matches at 9 bases. Germline V gene lookup returns CDR1 SGHKS and CDR2 YYEKEE (reference sequence). The CDR3 sequence is 16 residues long. J lost 2 bases, V lost 1 base, and 4 bases had no gene match.